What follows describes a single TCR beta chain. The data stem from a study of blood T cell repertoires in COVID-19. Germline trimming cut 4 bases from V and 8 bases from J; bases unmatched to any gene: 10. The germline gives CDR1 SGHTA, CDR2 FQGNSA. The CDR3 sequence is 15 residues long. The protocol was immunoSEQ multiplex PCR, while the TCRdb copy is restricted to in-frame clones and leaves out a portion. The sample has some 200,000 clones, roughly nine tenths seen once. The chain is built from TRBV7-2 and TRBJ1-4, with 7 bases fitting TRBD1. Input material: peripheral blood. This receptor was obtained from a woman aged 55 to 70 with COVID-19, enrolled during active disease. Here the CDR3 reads CASSSSGTDGEKLFF. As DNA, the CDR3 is TGTGCCAGCAGCTCATCCGGGACAGATGGAGAAAAACTGTTTTTT. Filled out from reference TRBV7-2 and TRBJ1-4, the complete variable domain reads GAGVSQSPSNKVTEKGKDVELRCDPISGHTALYWYRQSLGQGLEFLIYFQGNSAPDKSGLPSDRFSAERTGGSVSTLTIQRTQQEDSAVYLCASSSSGTDGEKLFFGSGTQLSVL.